Listed here is a single TCR beta chain. A much larger clone is a single base away; this may be a read error. Using its own MiXCR run on the RT-PCR reads, TCRdb lists one record per CDR3 protein. Of about 7,100 distinct CDR3 sequences listed, over 9.5% are singletons. The data belong to a study of patients and donors after allogeneic stem cell transplantation. V was trimmed by 5 bases and J by 6 bases, leaving 10 bases between them. Germline CDR1 MNHEY, CDR2 SVGAGI. This CDR3 is built from 12 residues. This receptor was taken from a human donor who was either an allogeneic HSCT recipient or a stem cell or donor lymphocyte infusion donor (not recorded which). It is not recorded whose cells these are; they may come from a transplant donor. The sequenced sample consisted of blood, either unsorted or a sorted T cell fraction (not recorded which). The chain has TRBV6-5 and TRBJ1-2; D might be TRBD1 (6 bases). CDR3: CASSRQADGYTF. The DNA of the CDR3 is TGTGCCAGCAGTCGACAGGCGGATGGCTACACCTTC.